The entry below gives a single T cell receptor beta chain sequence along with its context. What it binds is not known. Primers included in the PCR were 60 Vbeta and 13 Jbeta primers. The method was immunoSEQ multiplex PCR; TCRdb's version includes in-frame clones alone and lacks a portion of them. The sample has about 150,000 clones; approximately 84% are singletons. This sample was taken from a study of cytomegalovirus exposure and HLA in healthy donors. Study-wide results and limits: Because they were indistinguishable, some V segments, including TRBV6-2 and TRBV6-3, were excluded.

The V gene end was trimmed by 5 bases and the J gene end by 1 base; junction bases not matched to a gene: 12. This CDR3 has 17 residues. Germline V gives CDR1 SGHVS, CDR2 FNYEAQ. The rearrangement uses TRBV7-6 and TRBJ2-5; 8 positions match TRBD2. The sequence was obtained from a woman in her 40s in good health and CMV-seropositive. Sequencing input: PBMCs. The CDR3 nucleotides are TGTGCCAGCAGCCGGTTGGGGGTAGCGGGGACCCAAGAGACCCAGTACTTC. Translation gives CASSRLGVAGTQETQYF.